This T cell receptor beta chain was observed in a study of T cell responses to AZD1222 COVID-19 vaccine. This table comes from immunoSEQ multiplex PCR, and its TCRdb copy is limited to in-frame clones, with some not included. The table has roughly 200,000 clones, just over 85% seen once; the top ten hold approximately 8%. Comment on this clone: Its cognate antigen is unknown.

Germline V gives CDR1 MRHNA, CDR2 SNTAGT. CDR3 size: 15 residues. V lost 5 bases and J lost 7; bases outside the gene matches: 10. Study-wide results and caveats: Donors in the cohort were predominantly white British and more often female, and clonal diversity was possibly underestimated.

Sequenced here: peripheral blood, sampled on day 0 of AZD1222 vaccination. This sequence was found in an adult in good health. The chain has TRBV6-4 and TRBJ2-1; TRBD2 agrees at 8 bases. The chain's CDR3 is CASSRGAGALNEQFF. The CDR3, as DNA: TGTGCCAGCAGTAGGGGAGCGGGGGCCCTAAATGAGCAGTTCTTC.